A selection of T cell receptor beta chains follows, all from one sample in a study of breast tumors, draining lymph nodes, adjacent tissues. Each CDR3 protein is one row after TCRdb ran MiXCR on the multiplex PCR reads. The sample records some 100,000 distinct CDR3 sequences, around 20% being singletons. The sequenced material came from axillary lymph node tissue. The receptors shown here come from a female donor with breast cancer. Some clones in this sample may be carry-over from other donors' samples. CDR3s include the opening cysteine and the closing phenylalanine or tryptophan. The D gene is left open where the match is weak. Expanded clones get a size class; other rows say once, few or many, or leave the size out.

TRBD1	TRBV4-1	TRBJ1-6	.	CASSPGTDFSPLHF	TGCGCCAGCAGCCCGGGGACAGATTTTTCACCCCTCCACTTT
TRBD1	TRBV5-1	TRBJ2-2	few	CASSATGTGRGNRTTGELFF	TGCGCCAGCAGCGCAACCGGGACAGGGAGGGGGAATAGGACAACCGGGGAGCTGTTTTTT
TRBD1	TRBV5-4	TRBJ1-2	many	CASSFSRTGGSYGYTF	TGTGCCAGCAGCTTTAGCAGGACAGGGGGCTCCTATGGCTACACCTTC
TRBD2	TRBV6-2/TRBV6-3	TRBJ2-7	many	CASSYSPLLAGVYEQYF	TGTGCCAGCAGTTACTCGCCCCTTCTAGCGGGAGTCTACGAGCAGTACTTC
.	TRBV2	TRBJ1-5	many	CASSDRDHQPQHF	TGTGCCAGCAGTGACAGGGATCACCAGCCCCAGCATTTT
.	TRBV4-1	TRBJ1-1	.	CASSQEGGPGYEAFF	TGCGCCAGCAGCCAAGAAGGTGGCCCAGGTTATGAAGCTTTCTTT
.	TRBV7-9	TRBJ2-5	.	CTSSLGAGSGQETQYF	TGTACCAGCAGCTTAGGCGCGGGGAGTGGCCAAGAGACCCAGTACTTC
TRBD1	TRBV3-1	TRBJ1-5	.	CASSQDRTGYNNQPQHF	TGTGCCAGCAGCCAAGACCGGACAGGGTATAACAATCAGCCCCAGCATTTT
.	TRBV20-1	TRBJ1-5	many	CSASRGGNQPQHF	TGCAGTGCTAGTAGGGGAGGGAATCAGCCCCAGCATTTT
TRBD1	TRBV6-5	TRBJ2-7	many	CASSYRDRGPYEQYF	TGTGCCAGCAGTTACAGGGACAGGGGGCCCTACGAGCAGTACTTC
.	TRBV6-4	TRBJ2-3	many	CASSPEAVSDTQYF	TGTGCCAGCAGTCCCGAGGCGGTTTCAGATACGCAGTATTTT
.	TRBV7-8	TRBJ2-3	many	CASSLAPGVGIDTQYF	TGTGCCAGCAGCTTAGCGCCGGGAGTGGGTATAGATACGCAGTATTTT
.	TRBV19	TRBJ1-2	many	CASSIRGGGNPNYGYTF	TGTGCCAGTAGTATCAGAGGGGGAGGGAATCCTAACTATGGCTACACCTTC
.	TRBV5-6	TRBJ2-2	many	CASSPLGQGWNTGELFF	TGTGCCAGCAGCCCCTTGGGGCAGGGATGGAACACCGGGGAGCTGTTTTTT
.	TRBV11-2	TRBJ2-1	few	CASSFASVRNEQFF	TGTGCCAGCAGCTTCGCTAGCGTACGGAATGAGCAGTTCTTC
TRBD1	TRBV6-1	TRBJ2-6	few	CASSGTGTAIPLTF	TGTGCCAGCAGTGGAACCGGGACAGCGATCCCTCTGACTTTC
TRBD2	TRBV27	TRBJ2-1	.	CAIFQDPGRNEQFF	TGTGCCATCTTCCAGGACCCCGGGAGGAATGAGCAGTTCTTC
.	TRBV5-6	TRBJ1-4	many	CASSSDAVKLFF	TGTGCCAGCAGTTCCGACGCAGTTAAACTGTTTTTT
TRBD2	TRBV29-1	TRBJ2-2	many	CSVGSGRATGELFF	TGCAGCGTTGGGAGCGGGAGAGCCACCGGGGAGCTGTTTTTT
.	TRBV5-1	TRBJ1-1	.	CASSLQLLSRAHTEAFF	TGCGCCAGCAGCTTACAATTGCTTTCGAGGGCCCACACTGAAGCTTTCTTT
.	TRBV30	TRBJ1-6	many	CACDRNNSPLHF	TGTGCCTGTGACAGGAACAATTCACCCCTCCACTTT
TRBD1	TRBV10-3	TRBJ1-2	many	CAINPPGGGGYTF	TGTGCCATCAACCCCCCAGGGGGGGGTGGCTACACCTTC
.	TRBV12-3/TRBV12-4	TRBJ1-6	many	CASSLSQLISPLHF	TGTGCCAGCAGTTTATCACAGCTCATTTCACCCCTCCACTTT
TRBD2	TRBV6-5	TRBJ2-3	medium-sized	CASRASGGNADTQYF	TGTGCCAGCAGGGCTAGCGGGGGGAACGCAGATACGCAGTATTTT
.	TRBV10-1	TRBJ2-3	.	CASSESRVSAPDAQYF	TGCGCCAGCAGTGAGTCGAGGGTGAGCGCCCCAGATGCGCAGTATTTT
.	TRBV5-1	TRBJ2-7	many	CASSLDARDNYEQYF	TGCGCCAGCAGCTTGGACGCCCGGGACAACTACGAGCAGTACTTC
.	TRBV11-2	TRBJ1-2	many	CASSFGQTNYGYTF	TGTGCCAGCAGCTTCGGTCAGACGAACTATGGCTACACCTTC
.	TRBV7-9	TRBJ2-7	once	CASSLAKMSAQEQQYF	TGTGCCAGCAGCTTAGCGAAGATGTCAGCCCAGGAGCAGCAGTACTTC
TRBD1	TRBV7-3	TRBJ2-1	many	CASSSHTGVGSDEQFF	TGTGCCAGCAGCTCCCATACAGGGGTGGGATCAGATGAGCAGTTCTTC
TRBD2	TRBV19	TRBJ2-3	few	CASSIDSGLAGLTDTQYF	TGTGCCAGTAGTATAGATTCAGGACTAGCGGGACTCACAGATACGCAGTATTTT
.	TRBV11-2	TRBJ2-5	many	CASSPPGGAGSETQYF	TGTGCCAGCAGCCCCCCCGGGGGCGCGGGTAGCGAGACCCAGTACTTC
.	TRBV10-3	TRBJ1-3	many	CAISESGTRTGNTIYF	TGTGCCATCAGTGAGTCCGGGACGCGGACTGGAAACACCATATATTTT
.	TRBV20-1	TRBJ1-1	.	CSAWHWTEMNTEAFF	TGCAGTGCTTGGCATTGGACGGAAATGAACACTGAAGCTTTCTTT
.	TRBV10-2	TRBJ1-4	many	CASNRGAANEKLFF	TGCGCCAGCAATAGGGGTGCGGCTAATGAAAAACTGTTTTTT
TRBD1	TRBV27	TRBJ1-6	.	CASGDRLNSPLHF	TGTGCCAGCGGGGACAGGTTGAATTCACCCCTCCACTTT
TRBD2	TRBV19	TRBJ2-7	.	CASSIASGSSYEQYF	TGTGCCAGTAGTATAGCTAGCGGGAGCTCCTACGAGCAGTACTTC
.	TRBV9	TRBJ1-3	many	CASSVDRSGNTIYF	TGTGCCAGCAGCGTAGACAGATCTGGAAACACCATATATTTT
.	TRBV30	TRBJ2-7	many	CAWGTGAEEQYF	TGTGCCTGGGGGACTGGTGCTGAAGAGCAGTACTTC
.	TRBV6-1	TRBJ2-7	many	CASSVGGEYEQYF	TGTGCCAGCAGTGTTGGCGGAGAGTACGAGCAGTACTTC
TRBD1	TRBV18	TRBJ1-4	few	CASSSGQGEDEKLFF	TGTGCCAGCTCTTCAGGACAGGGTGAGGATGAAAAACTGTTTTTT
TRBD2	TRBV5-4	TRBJ2-4	many	CASSLTLAGVSAKNIQYF	TGTGCCAGCAGCTTGACACTAGCGGGGGTGTCGGCCAAAAACATTCAGTACTTC
.	TRBV27	TRBJ2-5	few	CASSFRQSQETQYF	TGTGCCAGCAGTTTTCGACAGAGCCAAGAGACCCAGTACTTC
.	TRBV3-1	TRBJ2-7	many	CASSPARGYEQYF	TGTGCCAGCAGCCCAGCTAGGGGCTACGAGCAGTACTTC